Shown below are 21 T cell receptor beta chains from a single sample sequenced in a study of graft-versus-host responses after intestinal transplantation. Clones were read by immunoSEQ multiplex PCR, and TCRdb kept only the in-frame ones, dropping some. The sample includes about 25,000 clones, just under 95% seen only once; the top ten take around 0.82%. The source was PBMCs, collected 30 days after intestinal transplant. Every receptor here comes from a human patient who received an intestinal transplant, so some T cells may come from the graft donor.

J is TRBJ1-1 and V is TRBV2; no clear D. Germline V lookup: CDR1 SNHLY, CDR2 FYNNEI. The CDR3 is 13 amino acids. V gave up 2 bases and J gave up 3 bases, with 7 bases separating them. The CDR3 region is CASSERHDTEAFF. DNA of the CDR3: TGTGCCAGCAGTGAACGACATGACACTGAAGCTTTCTTT. The variable domain in full, with the rest retrieved from reference TRBV2 and TRBJ1-1, is EPEVTQTPSHQVTQMGQEVILRCVPISNHLYFYWYRQILGQKVEFLVSFYNNEISEKSEIFDDQFSVERPDGSNFTLKIRSTKLEDSAMYFCASSERHDTEAFFGQGTRLTVV.

DNA for the CDR3: TGTGCCAGCAGCCTAGGGTGGGGGAACACTGAAGCTTTCTTT. This sequence encodes CASSLGWGNTEAFF. The chain links TRBV7-2 to TRBJ1-1; D gene uncertain. CDR3 size: 14 residues. Germline CDR1 reads SGHTA; CDR2 reads FQGNSA. The ends were cut back, 5 bases at V and 1 base at J, with 11 bases in the middle.

This chain joins TRBV7-8 and TRBJ1-2; D may be TRBD1 (6 bases). Germline lookup yields CDR1 SGHVS and CDR2 FQNEAQ. Trimming took off 1 base at V and 0 bases at J, with 9 bases between the two ends. The length of the CDR3 is 15 residues. CDR3 region: CASSLGGQTNYGYTF. CDR3 sequence (DNA): TGTGCCAGCAGCTTAGGCGGACAGACTAACTATGGCTACACCTTC. Full variable domain (remainder filled in from reference TRBV7-8 and TRBJ1-2): GAGVSQSPRYKVAKRGQDVALRCDPISGHVSLFWYQQALGQGPEFLTYFQNEAQLDKSGLPSDRFFAERPEGSVSTLKIQRTQQEDSAVYLCASSLGGQTNYGYTFGSGTRLTVV.

This clone was found once. The chain links TRBV7-9 to TRBJ1-6; 12 bases fit TRBD1. V lost 10 bases to trimming and J lost 10 bases; unmatched junction nucleotides: 11. Germline CDR1 reads SEHNR; CDR2 reads FQNEAQ (reference sequence). CDR3 size: 15 residues. The CDR3 DNA sequence: TGTGCCACCGCCCCGGGACAGGGGGCTTGGTCACCCCTCCACTTT. It translates to CATAPGQGAWSPLHF. The variable domain in full, with the rest retrieved from reference TRBV7-9 and TRBJ1-6, is DTGVSQNPRHKITKRGQNVTFRCDPISEHNRLYWYRQTLGQGPEFLTYFQNEAQLEKSRLLSDRFSAERPKGSFSTLEIQRTEQGDSAMYLCATAPGQGAWSPLHFGNGTRLTVT.

On this clone: One end of the junction is discordant with germline, which a read error may explain. This sequence joins TRBV4-1 and TRBJ2-6; D is uncertain. This CDR3 region has 13 residues. CDR1 and CDR2 from the germline V gene are MGHRA and YSYEKL. CDR3 nucleotide sequence: TGCGCCAGCTGCCACTCTGGGGCCAACGTCCTGACTTTC. Translated, it gives CASCHSGANVLTF.

J is TRBJ1-5 and V is TRBV7-9, with a weak D call TRBD1 (5 bases). CDR1 is SEHNR and CDR2 is FQNEAQ in the germline V gene (reference sequence). The V end lost 2 bases, the J end lost 5 bases, and 7 bases lay between the germline ends. The CDR3 is made up of 13 amino acids. The CDR3 DNA reads TGTGCCAGCAGCTTAAGAGGGGATCAGCCCCAGCATTTT. Translation gives CASSLRGDQPQHF.

The chain has TRBV30 and TRBJ2-7; TRBD1 aligns across 9 bases. The CDR3 has 14 residues. Trimming at V came to 3 bases and at J to 5 bases, leaving 8 bases not matched to a gene. Germline loops: CDR1 GTSNPN, CDR2 SVGIG (reference sequence). The CDR3 coding sequence is TGTGCCTGGAGCTTTGGACAGGGGAATGACGAGCAGTACTTC. This codes for CAWSFGQGNDEQYF.

The chain has TRBV30 and TRBJ1-6, with a possible D match to TRBD1 (6 bases). Trimming left V 8 bases short and J 9 bases short, with 17 bases between. From germline, CDR1 is GTSNPN and CDR2 SVGIG (reference sequence). This CDR3 is 13 amino acids long. Here the CDR3 reads CAVGPQGISPLHF. CDR3 coding DNA: TGTGCCGTCGGGCCACAGGGAATTTCACCCCTCCACTTT.

This chain's CDR3 is CASSLEDSRSGNTIYF. Here the CDR3 DNA reads TGCGCCAGCAGCTTGGAAGACAGCCGCTCTGGAAACACCATATATTTT. The chain joins TRBV5-1 to TRBJ1-3; possibly TRBD1 for D (5 bases). Trimming pared 0 bases from V and 0 bases from J, leaving 10 bases between. The CDR3 is 16 residues long. Germline loops: CDR1 SGHRS, CDR2 YFSETQ.

J is TRBJ2-2 and V is TRBV6-1; 8 bases align to TRBD2. The CDR3 is made up of 15 amino acids. Trimming took 6 bases from V and 5 from J; bases not matched to a gene: 8. The germline CDR1 and CDR2 sequences are MNHNS and SASEGT. For the CDR3, the DNA is TGTGCCAGCAGGGGAGGAATAGCGGGGACCGGGGAGCTGTTTTTT. Residues: CASRGGIAGTGELFF.

V is TRBV6-5 and J is TRBJ1-1; no clear D gene. Germline V lookup: CDR1 MNHEY, CDR2 SVGAGI. The CDR3 runs to 12 residues. V lost 2 bases and J lost 8, with 9 bases in between. The CDR3 nucleotides are TGTGCCAGCAGTTACCCACTCCCCGAAGCTTTCTTT. This translates into CASSYPLPEAFF.

The chain has TRBV30 and TRBJ1-5, with 11 bases matching TRBD1. Germline V CDR1 and CDR2: GTSNPN, SVGIG (reference sequence). The J segment lost 6 bases and the V segment lost 2 bases, leaving 3 bases of the junction unmatched. There are 14 residues in the CDR3. The CDR3 DNA follows: TGTGCCTGGAGTTCGGGACAGGGGGGTCAGCCCCAGCATTTT. Its protein is CAWSSGQGGQPQHF.

V gene TRBV28 combines with J gene TRBJ2-7; D tentatively fits TRBD1 or TRBD2 (5 bases each). The CDR3 length is 17 residues. V shed 3 bases and J shed 2 bases, with 20 bases lying between them. CDR1 MDHEN and CDR2 SYDVKM come from the germline V gene. The DNA for the CDR3 is TGTGCCAGCAGTTTGACGGGGTCCGGGACGCAGGCCTACGAGCAGTACTTC. The encoded protein is CASSLTGSGTQAYEQYF.

The CDR3: CASSYRGNEQYF. The CDR3 DNA reads TGTGCCAGCAGCTACAGGGGTAACGAGCAGTACTTC. The V and J genes are TRBV7-9 and TRBJ2-7, with 7 bases identical to TRBD1. This CDR3 has 12 amino acids. Losses at the gene ends were 4 bases for V and 5 bases for J; bases not matched to a gene: 2. In germline, CDR1 is SEHNR, CDR2 FQNEAQ (reference sequence). Looking up the rest from reference TRBV7-9 and TRBJ2-7 gives the full variable domain: DTGVSQNPRHKITKRGQNVTFRCDPISEHNRLYWYRQTLGQGPEFLTYFQNEAQLEKSRLLSDRFSAERPKGSFSTLEIQRTEQGDSAMYLCASSYRGNEQYFGPGTRLTVT.

The rearrangement joins TRBV19 to TRBJ1-5, with 7 nucleotides matching TRBD1. The CDR3 has 15 residues. Germline CDR1 reads LNHDA; CDR2 reads SQIVND (reference sequence). V gave up 9 bases and J gave up 0 bases; unmatched junction bases: 8. For the CDR3, the DNA is TGTGCCAGAAGGGACAGCCACTATAGCAATCAGCCCCAGCATTTT. Translation: CARRDSHYSNQPQHF.

The chain's CDR3 is CASSPQGPMTEAFF. The CDR3 DNA reads TGCGCCAGCAGCCCACAGGGCCCTATGACTGAAGCTTTCTTT. The rearrangement links TRBV10-2 to TRBJ1-1, with a weak D call TRBD1 (6 bases). This CDR3 spans 14 amino acids. Trimming removed 6 bases at V and 5 bases at J, with 16 bases between. CDR1 and CDR2 from the germline V gene are WSHSY and SAAADI.

The chain joins TRBV14 to TRBJ1-6; a possible D gene is TRBD1 (5 bases). CDR3 length equals 17 residues. The germline V and J ends were trimmed by 0 bases and 7 bases, with 16 bases remaining between them. Germline values: CDR1 SGHDN, CDR2 FVKESK. The CDR3 DNA sequence: TGTGCCAGCAGCCAAGATGGTCTTGGGGGGAGGAATTCACCCCTCCACTTT. It codes for CASSQDGLGGRNSPLHF.

The genes are TRBV7-9 and TRBJ2-2, with unresolved D. V lost 5 bases and J lost 0, with 7 bases in between. From germline, CDR1 is SEHNR and CDR2 FQNEAQ (reference sequence). The CDR3 consists of 14 residues. Here the CDR3 DNA reads TGTGCCAGCAGCCTGACATCGAACACCGGGGAGCTGTTTTTT. Translated: CASSLTSNTGELFF.

V is TRBV10-3 and J is TRBJ2-5; the match to TRBD2 covers 11 bases. V was pared by 11 bases and J by 5 bases, with 4 bases of the junction left unmatched. Germline V gene sequence: CDR1 ENHRY, CDR2 SYGVKD. This CDR3 region has 12 residues. This CDR3 is CAVSGRAETQYF. CDR3 bases: TGTGCCGTTAGCGGGAGGGCCGAGACCCAGTACTTC.

The gene calls are TRBV11-2 and TRBJ2-7; the D is unclear. The germline gives CDR1 SGHAT, CDR2 FQNNGV. Trimming left V 0 bases short and J 7 bases short, with 10 bases between. The length of the CDR3 is 13 residues. CDR3 nucleotides: TGTGCCAGCAGCTTAGAAATATACGGGGAGCAGTACTTC. Residues: CASSLEIYGEQYF. The full variable domain, with the rest looked up from reference TRBV11-2 and TRBJ2-7, is EAGVAQSPRYKIIEKRQSVAFWCNPISGHATLYWYQQILGQGPKLLIQFQNNGVVDDSQLPKDRFSAERLKGVDSTLKIQPAKLEDSAVYLCASSLEIYGEQYFGPGTRLTVT.

J is TRBJ1-4 and V is TRBV9, with D unclear. Trimming took 4 bases from V and 7 from J, leaving 14 bases between them. From germline, CDR1 is SGDLS and CDR2 YYNGEE. The CDR3 loop spans 14 amino acids. CDR3 sequence reads: CASSPIDRVEKLFF. In DNA form, the CDR3 reads TGTGCCAGCAGCCCCATAGACCGGGTTGAAAAACTGTTTTTT.